A selection of T cell receptor beta chains follows, all from one sample in a study of human T cells and chemical hapten exposure. TCRdb ran MiXCR on the RACE reads and lists one entry per CDR3 protein. The profile covers about 380,000 distinct CDR3 sequences, with 4.8% appearing a single time and around 2% taken by the ten largest. The sample was whole blood, taken in connection with sensitization to the hapten diphenylcyclopropenone (DPC). The receptors were sampled from a woman in her forties or fifties with alopecia areata. Some clones in this sample may be carry-over from other donors' samples. The CDR3 runs from the conserved cysteine through the conserved F or W. The D gene is left open where the match is weak.

J,D,V,CDR3
TRBJ2-6,NA,TRBV11-3,CASSSGHSGANVLTF
TRBJ2-3,NA,TRBV13,CASSSKATTDTQYF
TRBJ2-3,TRBD2,TRBV30,CAWSVTSGQDTQYF
TRBJ1-3,NA,TRBV20-1,CSARDRDSLLSGNTIYF
TRBJ1-6,NA,TRBV6-6,CASTPQDSPLHF
TRBJ2-7,TRBD1,TRBV27,CASSFTGAHEQYF
TRBJ2-5,TRBD1,TRBV6-5,CASSSWDSLETQYF
TRBJ1-5,NA,TRBV12-3/TRBV12-4,CASSLSSGGGTQPQHF
TRBJ2-7,TRBD1,TRBV20-1,CSAWDRGGYEQYF
TRBJ2-2,NA,TRBV24-1,CATSDPGTENTGELFF
TRBJ2-3,TRBD2,TRBV14,CASSQSGGADTQYF
TRBJ2-2,TRBD1,TRBV7-2,CASKRRLGQETNTGELFF
TRBJ1-3,NA,TRBV28,CASSVPGTDSGNTIYF
TRBJ2-7,TRBD2,TRBV6-5,CASSYSGLAGGEQYF
TRBJ1-1,TRBD1,TRBV20-1,CSARDGTGGTEAFF
TRBJ2-3,NA,TRBV9,CASSVTWTSDTQYF
TRBJ2-6,TRBD1,TRBV7-8,CASSSTGGSGANVLTF
TRBJ1-4,TRBD1,TRBV6-6,CASSRRQGATNEKLFF
TRBJ1-1,TRBD1,TRBV29-1,CSVLGDRGLNTEAFF
TRBJ1-5,NA,TRBV20-1,CSARDRQGWQPQHF
TRBJ2-1,NA,TRBV14,CASSQDRWGGLKNEQFF
TRBJ2-1,NA,TRBV20-1,CSASGKVDTEQFF
TRBJ2-1,TRBD2,TRBV7-2,CASSFGTNNEQFF
TRBJ1-5,TRBD1,TRBV6-1,CASSATGGSNQPQHF
TRBJ1-6,NA,TRBV12-3/TRBV12-4,CASSRQSYNSPLHF
TRBJ2-3,NA,TRBV29-1,CSVVPGDTDTQYF
TRBJ1-1,NA,TRBV12-3/TRBV12-4,CASSLFWEGTEAFF
TRBJ1-5,NA,TRBV2,CASSLPSNQPQHF
TRBJ2-2,NA,TRBV7-7,CASRSASEGGELFF
TRBJ1-1,TRBD1,TRBV29-1,CSVEGQGADTEAFF
TRBJ2-2,NA,TRBV12-3/TRBV12-4,CASTIPGWSGELFF
TRBJ2-1,NA,TRBV29-1,CSVDGSDVNEQFF
TRBJ2-2,NA,TRBV2,CASSGDRWGAGELFF
TRBJ2-7,TRBD1,TRBV20-1,CSGTGMPNYEQYF
TRBJ1-2,NA,TRBV6-6,CASRRAGGDGYTF
TRBJ1-2,NA,TRBV12-3/TRBV12-4,CASSLALGPSYGYTF
TRBJ1-1,NA,TRBV29-1,CSVAGERGTEAFF
TRBJ1-1,NA,TRBV6-1,CASSEQMSTEAFF
TRBJ2-3,NA,TRBV7-8,CASSLAIGADTQYF
TRBJ2-7,TRBD1,TRBV20-1,CSASGTGIPYEQYF
TRBJ2-1,NA,TRBV5-1,CASRWESRGNEQFF
TRBJ2-5,TRBD2,TRBV4-3,CASSQESGGRRAQYF
TRBJ1-2,NA,TRBV10-2,CARRTESNYGYTF
TRBJ1-1,NA,TRBV24-1,CATRAGDTEAFF
TRBJ2-6,NA,TRBV29-1,CSVEVAGANVLTF